The 28 T cell receptor beta chains given below trace back to one sample, sequenced in a study of ipilimumab plus nivolumab after autologous stem cell transplantation. Produced via immunoSEQ multiplex PCR; TCRdb's table is partial and in-frame only. The table includes fewer than 45,000 clones, 85% to 95% detected once. The specimen comprised PBMCs, sampled in a trial of ipilimumab plus nivolumab as post-transplant consolidation. The receptor source for this set is a male donor with multiple myeloma.

Only one count was recorded for this clone. The rearrangement links TRBV4-2 to TRBJ2-3; 7 bases line up with TRBD2. Germline trimming cut 4 bases from V and 2 bases from J; bases unmatched to any gene: 12. There are 17 residues in the CDR3. CDR1 and CDR2 from the germline V gene are LGHNA and YNFKEQ. The CDR3 sequence is CASSLTGGAGNTDTQYF. CDR3 DNA sequence: TGTGCCAGCAGCCTTACCGGGGGAGCGGGGAACACAGATACGCAGTATTTT.

The chain is built from TRBV7-8 and TRBJ2-6; 7 nucleotides agree with TRBD2. Trimming at V came to 5 bases and at J to 1 base, leaving 5 bases not matched to a gene. This CDR3 has 16 residues. Germline V CDR1 and CDR2: SGHVS, FQNEAQ. The CDR3: CASSPERGSGANVLTF. CDR3 DNA sequence: TGTGCCAGCAGCCCGGAGCGGGGTTCTGGGGCCAACGTCCTGACTTTC.

The chain uses TRBV6-6 and TRBJ1-5; D ambiguous. CDR3 length: 14 amino acids. The germline gives CDR1 MNHNY, CDR2 SVGAGI (reference sequence). Trimming pared 5 bases from V and 10 bases from J, leaving 18 bases between. CDR3 sequence: CASSTDWEASPQHF. CDR3 bases: TGTGCCAGCAGTACCGACTGGGAGGCTAGTCCCCAGCATTTT.

The chain links TRBV28 to TRBJ2-5, with TRBD1 identical over 7 bases. The CDR3 runs 12 residues. Germline CDR1 is MDHEN and CDR2 is SYDVKM. Germline trimming cut 5 bases from V and 10 bases from J; bases unmatched to any gene: 7. The CDR3 region is CASSAGTAGQYF. The CDR3 bases are TGTGCCAGCAGTGCCGGGACAGCTGGCCAGTACTTC.

The rearrangement joins TRBV5-1 to TRBJ2-5; perhaps TRBD2 as D (5 bases). The DNA end favors TRBJ2-7, so the J call may be wrong. From germline, CDR1 is SGHRS and CDR2 YFSETQ. CDR3 length equals 13 residues. This CDR3 is CASSSDLSYEQYF. CDR3 in DNA: TGCGCCAGCAGCTCGGACTTGTCCTACGAGCAGTACTTC.

The count of this clone is one. Here the CDR3 DNA reads TGTGCCAGCAATTCTCTGGGACAGACGAACACTGAAGCTTTCTTT. Translation gives CASNSLGQTNTEAFF. The genes are TRBV6-1 and TRBJ1-1; 7 bases are a match to TRBD1. CDR1 and CDR2 from the germline V gene are MNHNS and SASEGT. The CDR3 is 15 residues long. Losses at the gene ends were 7 bases for V and 1 base for J; bases not matched to a gene: 9.

The J gene is TRBJ1-1, the V gene TRBV11-2; D not certain. Germline-derived CDR1 and CDR2 are SGHAT and FQNNGV. The CDR3 consists of 12 residues. V lost 2 bases to trimming and J lost 5 bases, with 6 bases between them. The DNA of the CDR3 is TGTGCCAGCAGCTTAAGTTGGACTGAAGCTTTCTTT. It codes for CASSLSWTEAFF.

The chain combines TRBV7-8 with TRBJ1-5; D unresolved. The CDR3 loop spans 13 amino acids. The germline V gene encodes CDR1 SGHVS and CDR2 FQNEAQ. V was trimmed by 5 bases and J by 8 bases, leaving 13 bases between them. This CDR3 reads CASSHYMEEPQHF. The CDR3 coding sequence is TGTGCCAGCAGCCATTATATGGAGGAGCCCCAGCATTTT.

The genes are TRBV25-1 and TRBJ2-5; D is uncertain. Germline CDR1 MGHDK, CDR2 SYGVNS. Trimming took 7 bases from V and 1 from J, leaving 16 bases between them. This CDR3 region has 15 residues. The CDR3 sequence is CASNPLTGGQETQYF. The DNA of the CDR3 is TGTGCCAGCAATCCCCTGACGGGTGGCCAAGAGACCCAGTACTTC.

This chain links TRBV7-2 with TRBJ1-1; no clear D. The CDR3 loop spans 13 amino acids. CDR1 is SGHTA, CDR2 FQGNSA, per germline. V shed 1 base and J shed 1 base, with 4 bases lying between them. The CDR3 is CASSLGRNTEAFF. The DNA for the CDR3 is TGTGCCAGCAGCTTAGGTCGGAACACTGAAGCTTTCTTT.

The chain carries TRBV27 and TRBJ2-7; perhaps TRBD2 as D (6 bases). The germline gives CDR1 MNHEY, CDR2 SMNVEV (reference sequence). The CDR3 totals 19 residues. Between the trimmed V and J ends, which lost 4 bases and 0 bases, there was a span of 25 bases. CDR3 in amino acids: CASSSLDGPLALPSYEQYF. DNA of the CDR3: TGTGCCAGCAGTTCATTGGACGGACCACTAGCTCTCCCCTCCTACGAGCAGTACTTC.

The chain has TRBV7-9 and TRBJ2-7; TRBD1 is a possible D gene (6 bases). The length of the CDR3 is 15 residues. Trimming removed 5 bases at V and 3 bases at J, with 17 bases between. CDR1 and CDR2 from the germline V gene are SEHNR and FQNEAQ (reference sequence). CDR3 in amino acids: CASSRNRQAGYEQYF. In DNA form, the CDR3 reads TGTGCCAGCAGCCGAAACCGACAGGCCGGCTACGAGCAGTACTTC.

This clone was counted only a few times. The chain has TRBV7-8 and TRBJ2-1; 7 nucleotides agree with TRBD2. The CDR3 sequence is 15 residues long. Germline loops: CDR1 SGHVS, CDR2 FQNEAQ. With V trimmed by 2 bases and J by 2 bases, 3 bases remained unmatched. The CDR3 is CASSLSGTTYNEQFF. For the CDR3, the DNA is TGTGCCAGCAGCTTATCCGGGACTACCTACAATGAGCAGTTCTTC. The full variable domain, completed using reference TRBV7-8 and TRBJ2-1, is GAGVSQSPRYKVAKRGQDVALRCDPISGHVSLFWYQQALGQGPEFLTYFQNEAQLDKSGLPSDRFFAERPEGSVSTLKIQRTQQEDSAVYLCASSLSGTTYNEQFFGPGTRLTVL.

The chain joins TRBV6-5 to TRBJ2-2, with 7 bases fitting TRBD2. In germline, CDR1 is MNHEY, CDR2 SVGAGI. After removal of 3 bases from V and 2 bases from J, the junction contained 6 bases not matched to a gene. The CDR3 has 16 amino acids. CDR3 in amino acids: CASSYPASGNTGELFF. CDR3 sequence (DNA): TGTGCCAGCAGTTATCCGGCTAGCGGAAACACCGGGGAGCTGTTTTTT.

This chain connects TRBV18 to TRBJ1-1, with D hard to call. Germline-derived CDR1 and CDR2 are KGHSH and LQKENI. The CDR3 has 12 amino acids. The V and J ends lost 3 bases and 4 bases respectively, with 6 bases between them. CDR3 DNA: TGTGCCAGCTCACCGTTGGGCACTGAAGCTTTCTTT. It codes for CASSPLGTEAFF. Full variable domain (outside the CDR3, taken from reference TRBV18 and TRBJ1-1): NAGVMQNPRHLVRRRGQEARLRCSPMKGHSHVYWYRQLPEEGLKFMVYLQKENIIDESGMPKERFSAEFPKEGPSILRIQQVVRGDSAAYFCASSPLGTEAFFGQGTRLTVV.

The chain combines TRBV11-2 with TRBJ2-2, with 11 positions matching TRBD2. Unmatched junction bases numbered 0, after V lost 0 bases and J lost 6 bases. The CDR3 extends over 15 amino acids. The germline gives CDR1 SGHAT, CDR2 FQNNGV. In nucleotides, the CDR3 is TGTGCCAGCAGCTTAGATAGCGGGAGGGCCGGGGAGCTGTTTTTT. This gives the protein CASSLDSGRAGELFF.

The chain carries TRBV19 and TRBJ1-1, with TRBD1 matching over 8 bases. The length of the CDR3 is 15 residues. Germline CDR1 is LNHDA and CDR2 is SQIVND (reference sequence). V shed 1 base, J shed 1 base, and the junction held 2 bases outside the gene matches. Here the CDR3 reads CASSIVGTGNTEAFF. CDR3 DNA: TGTGCCAGTAGTATAGTAGGGACAGGGAACACTGAAGCTTTCTTT.

V gene TRBV28 combines with J gene TRBJ2-3; 9 positions agree with TRBD2. CDR1 MDHEN and CDR2 SYDVKM come from the germline V gene. CDR3 size: 17 residues. Trimming took 5 bases from V and 2 from J; bases not matched to a gene: 11. This CDR3 reads CASSGVEAGGNTDTQYF. DNA of the CDR3: TGTGCCAGCAGTGGGGTCGAAGCGGGGGGAAACACAGATACGCAGTATTTT.

CDR3 DNA: TGTGCCAGCAGCTTAGGTCTCAGCAGAAGCACAGATACGCAGTATTTT. Its translation is CASSLGLSRSTDTQYF. The chain combines TRBV7-2 with TRBJ2-3; unclear D gene. There are 16 residues in the CDR3. Trimming cost V 1 base and J 0 bases, with 11 bases left between them. Looked up from germline, CDR1 is SGHTA and CDR2 is FQGNSA.

The J gene is TRBJ2-1, the V gene TRBV7-2, with D perhaps matching TRBD1 (6 bases). CDR3 length: 16 residues. Trimming took off 2 bases at V and 9 bases at J, with 20 bases between the two ends. Germline V gene sequence: CDR1 SGHTA, CDR2 FQGNSA. CDR3 sequence: CASSLSGVASDGEQFF. The CDR3 nucleotides are TGTGCCAGCAGCTTATCAGGGGTGGCCTCAGATGGTGAGCAGTTCTTC.

The V and J genes are TRBV14 and TRBJ1-2; D perhaps matches TRBD1 (6 bases). CDR1 and CDR2 (germline): SGHDN, FVKESK. This CDR3 contains 14 residues. V dropped 0 bases and J dropped 7 bases, with 12 bases sitting between them. The CDR3 region is CASSQDWGLGGYTF. The CDR3 DNA sequence: TGTGCCAGCAGCCAAGATTGGGGGCTTGGTGGCTACACCTTC.

V usage is TRBV2 and J usage is TRBJ1-4; 7 bases align to TRBD1. Germline loops: CDR1 SNHLY, CDR2 FYNNEI. J lost 8 bases, V lost 6 bases, and 9 bases had no gene match. The CDR3 is 14 amino acids. This CDR3 reads CASRGDRLQEKLFF. CDR3 nucleotide sequence: TGTGCCAGCAGAGGGGACAGACTTCAGGAAAAACTGTTTTTT.

The chain links TRBV5-6 to TRBJ2-5, with D unclear. CDR3 size: 12 residues. Germline values: CDR1 SGHDT, CDR2 YYEEEE. The V gene lost 2 bases and the J gene lost 4 bases, with 6 bases spanning the gap. CDR3 in amino acids: CASSLHGETQYF. CDR3 DNA: TGTGCCAGCAGCTTACACGGAGAGACCCAGTACTTC. Based on the CDR3 plus reference TRBV5-6 and TRBJ2-5, the full variable domain is DAGVTQSPTHLIKTRGQQVTLRCSPKSGHDTVSWYQQALGQGPQFIFQYYEEEERQRGNFPDRFSGHQFPNYSSELNVNALLLGDSALYLCASSLHGETQYFGPGTRLLVL.

This clone was found once. An end of the junction differs from the germline gene, which may be a read error. The gene calls are TRBV11-2 and TRBJ2-7; TRBD1 matches at 8 bases. The germline V gene encodes CDR1 SGHAT and CDR2 FQNNGV. CDR3 length equals 15 residues. The CDR3 nucleotides read TGTGCCAGCAGCTTAGCCGGACAGGGATCCTCCGAGCAGTACTTC. Residues: CASSLAGQGSSEQYF.

The CDR3 loop is CASRETSGGPSYNEQFF. CDR3 nucleotide sequence: TGTGCCAGCAGGGAGACTAGCGGGGGACCATCCTACAATGAGCAGTTCTTC. This chain connects TRBV2 to TRBJ2-1; 12 bases fit TRBD2. V was pared by 6 bases and J by 1 base, with 7 bases of the junction left unmatched. Germline CDR1 reads SNHLY; CDR2 reads FYNNEI. The CDR3 is 17 amino acids.

This rearrangement joins TRBV6-5 to TRBJ2-7, with unresolved D. The CDR3 has 16 amino acids. V lost 0 bases, J lost 0 bases, and 12 bases lay in between. Germline loops: CDR1 MNHEY, CDR2 SVGAGI. The CDR3 DNA follows: TGTGCCAGCAGTTACTCCCTTTCTTTAAGCTCCTACGAGCAGTACTTC. Its protein product is CASSYSLSLSSYEQYF.

The chain joins TRBV18 to TRBJ2-7, with 9 bases identical to TRBD1. The germline CDR1 and CDR2 sequences are KGHSH and LQKENI. The CDR3 runs to 14 residues. Germline trimming cut 5 bases from V and 3 bases from J; bases unmatched to any gene: 5. DNA for the CDR3: TGTGCCAGCTCAGCCGGACAGGGGAGCTACGAGCAGTACTTC. This codes for CASSAGQGSYEQYF.

The rearrangement uses TRBV18 and TRBJ1-2; no definite D call. V lost 6 bases and J lost 1, with 9 bases in between. The length of the CDR3 is 13 residues. CDR1 and CDR2 (germline): KGHSH, LQKENI. The CDR3 loop reads CASSPDGNYGYTF. The CDR3 DNA reads as TGTGCCAGCTCGCCGGACGGTAACTATGGCTACACCTTC.